The rows below give T cell receptor beta chains drawn from one sample of a study of blood T cell repertoires in COVID-19. Data came from immunoSEQ multiplex PCR; TCRdb stores just in-frame clones and leaves some out. Of under 300,000 clones detected, roughly 88% appear once; the ten largest clones hold 2% to 2.5%. The sample consisted of peripheral blood. The receptors come from a woman aged 40 to 55 who had recovered from COVID-19. Each CDR3 is given with its conserved first and last residue. Each record gives: V gene, J gene, clone size, D gene, CDR3 protein, CDR3 DNA. D genes are given only for firm matches. Clone size is given for some rows only: seen once, a few or many times, or a class if the clone is expanded.

V gene: TRBV28
J gene: TRBJ1-6
clone size: -
D gene: TRBD1
CDR3 protein: CASSRGTGGSPLHF
CDR3 DNA: TGTGCCAGCAGCCGCGGGACAGGGGGTTCACCCCTCCACTTT

V gene: TRBV6-1
J gene: TRBJ2-3
clone size: -
D gene: -
CDR3 protein: CASSEEVRPMYF
CDR3 DNA: TGTGCCAGCAGTGAAGAGGTCAGGCCAATGTATTTT

V gene: TRBV19
J gene: TRBJ1-3
clone size: -
D gene: TRBD1
CDR3 protein: CASSTAGTGANTIYF
CDR3 DNA: TGTGCCAGTAGTACAGCCGGGACAGGGGCAAACACCATATATTTT

V gene: TRBV5-1
J gene: TRBJ1-3
clone size: few
D gene: -
CDR3 protein: CASSSEGNTIYF
CDR3 DNA: TGCGCCAGCAGCTCAGAAGGAAACACCATATATTTT

V gene: TRBV5-6
J gene: TRBJ2-7
clone size: few
D gene: TRBD1
CDR3 protein: CASSLAGTGGIEQYF
CDR3 DNA: TGTGCCAGCAGCTTGGCAGGGACAGGGGGCATCGAGCAGTACTTC

V gene: TRBV6-2/TRBV6-3
J gene: TRBJ1-4
clone size: -
D gene: -
CDR3 protein: CASSYATATNEKLFF
CDR3 DNA: TGTGCCAGCAGTTACGCGACAGCAACTAATGAAAAACTGTTTTTT

V gene: TRBV4-3
J gene: TRBJ2-7
clone size: -
D gene: TRBD1
CDR3 protein: CASSLRTGAYEQYF
CDR3 DNA: TGCGCCAGCAGCCTACGGACAGGGGCCTACGAGCAGTACTTC

V gene: TRBV5-1
J gene: TRBJ1-5
clone size: -
D gene: TRBD1
CDR3 protein: CASSVTGNSNQPQHF
CDR3 DNA: TGCGCCAGCAGCGTGACAGGGAATAGCAATCAGCCCCAGCATTTT

V gene: TRBV2
J gene: TRBJ2-5
clone size: -
D gene: -
CDR3 protein: CASSPPHPQYF
CDR3 DNA: TGTGCCAGCAGTCCACCACATCCCCAGTACTTC

V gene: TRBV4-2
J gene: TRBJ2-7
clone size: -
D gene: TRBD2
CDR3 protein: CASSQDPAGGLLHEQYF
CDR3 DNA: TGTGCCAGCAGCCAAGACCCCGCGGGAGGGCTCCTCCACGAGCAGTACTTC

V gene: TRBV4-1
J gene: TRBJ1-2
clone size: -
D gene: -
CDR3 protein: CASSQGPLTGPGYTF
CDR3 DNA: TGCGCCAGCAGCCAAGGACCACTGACAGGCCCGGGCTACACCTTC

V gene: TRBV4-3
J gene: TRBJ2-1
clone size: -
D gene: -
CDR3 protein: CASSQEAGLRLYNEQFF
CDR3 DNA: TGCGCCAGCAGCCAAGAAGCGGGCCTACGCCTCTACAATGAGCAGTTCTTC

V gene: TRBV5-1
J gene: TRBJ2-1
clone size: few
D gene: TRBD1
CDR3 protein: CASSHRDRGSYNEQFF
CDR3 DNA: TGCGCCAGCAGTCATAGGGACAGGGGGTCCTACAATGAGCAGTTCTTC

V gene: TRBV6-2/TRBV6-3
J gene: TRBJ2-7
clone size: -
D gene: -
CDR3 protein: CASSHSGASEQYF
CDR3 DNA: TGTGCCAGCAGTCATTCAGGGGCTAGCGAGCAGTACTTC

V gene: TRBV2
J gene: TRBJ1-6
clone size: -
D gene: TRBD1
CDR3 protein: CASSGNRGGNSPLHF
CDR3 DNA: TGTGCCAGCAGTGGGAACAGGGGCGGGAATTCACCCCTCCACTTT

V gene: TRBV6-5
J gene: TRBJ2-3
clone size: -
D gene: -
CDR3 protein: CASTDRSSGTDTQYF
CDR3 DNA: TGTGCATCGACGGATCGATCTAGTGGCACAGATACGCAGTATTTT

V gene: TRBV6-4
J gene: TRBJ2-2
clone size: -
D gene: -
CDR3 protein: CASTFNSDSYNTGELFF
CDR3 DNA: TGTGCCAGCACATTCAACTCGGACAGTTATAACACCGGGGAGCTGTTTTTT

V gene: TRBV12-5
J gene: TRBJ2-3
clone size: -
D gene: -
CDR3 protein: CASGLTKNTDTQYF
CDR3 DNA: TGTGCTAGTGGTTTGACTAAGAACACAGATACGCAGTATTTT

V gene: TRBV13
J gene: TRBJ1-5
clone size: -
D gene: -
CDR3 protein: CASSLRGSNQPQHF
CDR3 DNA: TGTGCCAGCAGCCTCAGGGGAAGCAATCAGCCCCAGCATTTT

V gene: TRBV7-2
J gene: TRBJ2-3
clone size: -
D gene: -
CDR3 protein: CASSLARGFGDTQYF
CDR3 DNA: TGTGCCAGCAGCTTAGCGAGGGGGTTCGGGGATACGCAGTATTTT

V gene: TRBV6-5
J gene: TRBJ2-1
clone size: -
D gene: TRBD2
CDR3 protein: CASSYSTSGGWNEQFF
CDR3 DNA: TGTGCCAGCAGTTACTCTACTAGCGGGGGGTGGAATGAGCAGTTCTTC

V gene: TRBV28
J gene: TRBJ2-1
clone size: -
D gene: TRBD2
CDR3 protein: CASSPAGRERSEQFF
CDR3 DNA: TGTGCCAGCAGTCCCGCGGGGCGGGAGCGGAGTGAGCAGTTCTTC

V gene: TRBV4-2
J gene: TRBJ2-1
clone size: -
D gene: -
CDR3 protein: CASSLKAHEQFF
CDR3 DNA: TGTGCCAGCAGCTTGAAAGCCCATGAGCAGTTCTTC

V gene: TRBV11-3
J gene: TRBJ1-2
clone size: -
D gene: -
CDR3 protein: CASSVGIYGYTF
CDR3 DNA: TGTGCCAGCAGTGTCGGGATCTATGGCTACACCTTC